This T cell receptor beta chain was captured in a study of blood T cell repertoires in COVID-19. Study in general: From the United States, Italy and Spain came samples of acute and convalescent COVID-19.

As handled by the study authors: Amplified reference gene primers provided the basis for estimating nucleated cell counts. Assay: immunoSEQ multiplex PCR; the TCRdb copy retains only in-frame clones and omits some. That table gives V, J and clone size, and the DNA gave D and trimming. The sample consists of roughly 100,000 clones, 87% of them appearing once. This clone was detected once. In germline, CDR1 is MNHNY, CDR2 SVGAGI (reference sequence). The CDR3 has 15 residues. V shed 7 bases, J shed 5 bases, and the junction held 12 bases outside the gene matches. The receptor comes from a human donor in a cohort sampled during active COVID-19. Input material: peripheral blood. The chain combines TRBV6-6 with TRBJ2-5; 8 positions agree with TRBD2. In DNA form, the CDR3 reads TGTGCCAGCATCGGAGGCCGGCGGGAGGAGGAGACCCAGTACTTC. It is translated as CASIGGRREEETQYF.